Included here is one T cell receptor (beta chain) sequence, with context. It has no known antigen specificity. The record has no base qualities; no much larger clone is one base away. The data are from a study of blood T cell repertoires in COVID-19 (TCRdb year 2020). As for the study more broadly: Samples from collaborators originated in the United States, Italy and Spain and spanned both the acute and convalescent phases of COVID-19. The prospective study material was composed of cDNA or gDNA derived from T cells, B-cell-depleted T cells, or PBMCs. The dataset comprised deeply sampled blood TCRbeta repertoires from subjects exposed to, actively infected with, or recovered from COVID-19. The repertoires were released in a freely available public database intended as a resource for research on the immune response to SARS-CoV-2. Samples came from the ongoing ImmuneRACE study (first 160 participants) plus 1,254 subjects from 6 global collaborators. The sample metadata nearly always contained a de-identified subject ID, COVID-19 status, age in years and sex. Where available, HLA class I and class II types were obtained from metadata supplied by the sample provider rather than from assay-based typing.

What the research found in general, with its limitations: The amount of clinical and demographic metadata varied by source and participant and was provided uncurated.

Clipping removes 4 bases from V and 0 bases from J, with 9 as the unmatched junction base count. The germline V gene specifies SGHRS as CDR1 and YFSETQ as CDR2. Including cysteine and phenylalanine, the CDR3 has 17 amino acids. Left in the record is the CDR3 DNA by itself, 51 bases read in frame from the first base. In Seattle, one collaborating source enrolled patients while the infection was active and tracked those patients longitudinally over the course of disease. Collaborating institutions collected whole blood in K2EDTA tubes following their own protocols. For TCRbeta analysis, collaborators shipped samples in one of three forms: frozen whole blood, isolated PBMCs, or DNA extracted from either of those sample types. TCRbeta CDR3 regions were amplified from genomic DNA by means of the immunoSEQ Assay, a bias-controlled multiplex PCR. As for how the authors treated the data: Within the assay, amplification of reference gene primers was used to estimate how many nucleated cells each sample contained. To quantify the absolute abundance of each unique TCRbeta CDR3 rearrangement, sequence reads were collapsed and filtered. For each sample, productive Simpson clonality was calculated as the square root of Simpson's diversity index over productive rearrangements. The clones in this table, taken by TCRdb from immuneACCESS, are in-frame only. Not every clone is retained; where verified, under half of the shortfall comes from an unresolved V gene, and the cause of the rest is unknown. V and J calls and clone size are as listed in that table; D and trimming were resolved from the DNA. Recorded for this sample are over 150,000 clones; approximately 85% of them occurred a single time. Around 7% of the sample rests with the top ten.

This receptor was identified in a man older than 75 with COVID-19, enrolled during active disease. The sample was peripheral blood. The rearranged chain carries TRBV5-1 and TRBJ1-3; a stretch of 8 junction bases matches TRBD1. The sequence in DNA is TGCGCCAGCAGCACGGGACAGGCACCTTACTCTGGAAACACCATATATTTT. The encoded protein is CASSTGQAPYSGNTIYF.